The rows below give T cell receptor beta chains drawn from one sample of a study of early T cells in non-severe SARS-CoV-2 infection. TCRdb processed the 5' RACE reads anew with MiXCR; each CDR3 protein has one entry. The profile covers approximately 50,000 distinct CDR3 sequences, with about 7.8% appearing a single time and 5.8% taken by the ten largest. Source material: whole blood. The receptor set was obtained from an adult who was a healthcare worker with PCR-confirmed SARS-CoV-2 infection or an uninfected control (not recorded which). CDR3s include the opening cysteine and the closing phenylalanine or tryptophan. A D gene is named only where the DNA matches it firmly. Size is stated for part of the rows, as once, few or many counts, or as a class when the clone is expanded.

d_gene: -
len: 14
v_gene: TRBV12-5
abundance: -
j_gene: TRBJ1-6
CDR3aa: CASALGVQGSPLHF
CDR3nt: TGTGCTAGTGCTCTTGGGGTCCAGGGTTCACCCCTCCACTTT

d_gene: TRBD2
len: 16
v_gene: TRBV11-3
abundance: few
j_gene: TRBJ2-1
CDR3aa: CASSFSRTSGYNEQFF
CDR3nt: TGTGCCAGCAGCTTTTCTAGGACTAGCGGCTACAATGAGCAGTTCTTC

d_gene: -
len: 14
v_gene: TRBV5-5
abundance: many
j_gene: TRBJ2-3
CDR3aa: CASSRLDPVDTQYF
CDR3nt: TGTGCCAGCAGCCGACTGGACCCAGTTGATACGCAGTATTTT

d_gene: -
len: 13
v_gene: TRBV20-1
abundance: -
j_gene: TRBJ1-1
CDR3aa: CSARGRTNTEAFF
CDR3nt: TGCAGTGCTAGGGGACGTACGAACACTGAAGCTTTCTTT

d_gene: -
len: 13
v_gene: TRBV3-1
abundance: many
j_gene: TRBJ2-2
CDR3aa: CASSQDRTGELFF
CDR3nt: TGTGCCAGCAGCCAAGATCGCACCGGGGAGCTGTTTTTT

d_gene: -
len: 11
v_gene: TRBV5-1
abundance: many
j_gene: TRBJ2-2
CDR3aa: CASSLPGELFF
CDR3nt: TGCGCCAGCAGCTTGCCCGGGGAGCTGTTTTTT

d_gene: -
len: 12
v_gene: TRBV20-1
abundance: many
j_gene: TRBJ1-5
CDR3aa: CSASSANQPQHF
CDR3nt: TGCAGTGCTAGTTCCGCCAATCAGCCCCAGCATTTT

d_gene: TRBD1
len: 14
v_gene: TRBV28
abundance: many
j_gene: TRBJ1-6
CDR3aa: CASSSGTVNSPLHF
CDR3nt: TGTGCCAGCAGTTCCGGGACAGTTAATTCACCCCTCCACTTT

d_gene: TRBD1
len: 15
v_gene: TRBV7-9
abundance: once
j_gene: TRBJ2-7
CDR3aa: CASSFSRTGADEQYF
CDR3nt: TGTGCCAGCAGCTTTTCTCGGACAGGGGCCGACGAGCAGTACTTC

d_gene: -
len: 14
v_gene: TRBV5-4
abundance: -
j_gene: TRBJ1-2
CDR3aa: CASSLVSRSMGYTF
CDR3nt: TGTGCCAGCAGCTTGGTCTCGCGTTCTATGGGCTACACCTTC

d_gene: TRBD1
len: 16
v_gene: TRBV28
abundance: many
j_gene: TRBJ1-2
CDR3aa: CASLRGTGGHYYGYTF
CDR3nt: TGTGCCAGCCTGAGAGGGACAGGGGGCCACTACTATGGCTACACCTTC

d_gene: -
len: 12
v_gene: TRBV29-1
abundance: few
j_gene: TRBJ2-7
CDR3aa: CSVEGRTYEQYF
CDR3nt: TGCAGCGTTGAAGGGCGGACCTACGAGCAGTACTTC

d_gene: TRBD1
len: 15
v_gene: TRBV18
abundance: few
j_gene: TRBJ2-7
CDR3aa: CASSPTTGSSYEQYF
CDR3nt: TGTGCCAGCTCACCGACGACAGGGAGCTCCTACGAGCAGTACTTC

d_gene: TRBD2
len: 15
v_gene: TRBV10-2
abundance: many
j_gene: TRBJ2-3
CDR3aa: CASSVVAGGVDTQYF
CDR3nt: TGCGCCAGCAGTGTGGTAGCGGGGGGAGTCGATACGCAGTATTTT

d_gene: TRBD2
len: 16
v_gene: TRBV10-2
abundance: -
j_gene: TRBJ2-1
CDR3aa: CASRELAGGQQYQQFF
CDR3nt: TGCGCCAGCAGAGAACTAGCGGGGGGGCAACAATATCAGCAGTTCTTC

d_gene: -
len: 14
v_gene: TRBV6-2/TRBV6-3
abundance: many
j_gene: TRBJ1-5
CDR3aa: CASSYWGDQSPQHF
CDR3nt: TGTGCCAGCAGTTACTGGGGAGACCAATCGCCCCAGCATTTT

d_gene: TRBD1
len: 15
v_gene: TRBV6-1
abundance: many
j_gene: TRBJ2-3
CDR3aa: CASSEVSGGADTQYF
CDR3nt: TGTGCCAGCAGTGAGGTATCAGGGGGCGCAGATACGCAGTATTTT

d_gene: -
len: 16
v_gene: TRBV11-2
abundance: few
j_gene: TRBJ2-2
CDR3aa: CASSLVGAQNTGELFF
CDR3nt: TGTGCCAGCAGCTTAGTCGGCGCACAGAACACCGGGGAGCTGTTTTTT

d_gene: TRBD2
len: 15
v_gene: TRBV20-1
abundance: many
j_gene: TRBJ2-3
CDR3aa: CSARASGGSTDTQYF
CDR3nt: TGCAGTGCTAGAGCTAGCGGGGGAAGCACAGATACGCAGTATTTT

d_gene: TRBD1
len: 13
v_gene: TRBV7-2
abundance: -
j_gene: TRBJ1-2
CDR3aa: CASSATGNNGYTF
CDR3nt: TGTGCCAGCAGCGCGACAGGGAATAATGGCTACACCTTC

d_gene: -
len: 15
v_gene: TRBV20-1
abundance: few
j_gene: TRBJ1-6
CDR3aa: CSATDVGRGHSPLHF
CDR3nt: TGCAGTGCTACCGACGTCGGCCGGGGGCATTCACCCCTCCACTTT

d_gene: TRBD1
len: 13
v_gene: TRBV12-3/TRBV12-4
abundance: many
j_gene: TRBJ2-3
CDR3aa: CASTTGGTDTQYF
CDR3nt: TGTGCCAGCACTACAGGGGGCACAGATACGCAGTATTTT

d_gene: TRBD2
len: 14
v_gene: TRBV12-3/TRBV12-4
abundance: many
j_gene: TRBJ2-1
CDR3aa: CASTPGLAPNEQFF
CDR3nt: TGTGCCAGCACACCGGGACTAGCTCCCAATGAGCAGTTCTTC

d_gene: TRBD1
len: 15
v_gene: TRBV9
abundance: many
j_gene: TRBJ2-4
CDR3aa: CASSVDSGTGNIQYF
CDR3nt: TGTGCCAGCAGCGTGGATTCCGGGACAGGAAACATTCAGTACTTC

d_gene: TRBD2
len: 14
v_gene: TRBV10-3
abundance: -
j_gene: TRBJ2-5
CDR3aa: CATLPGGGQETQYF
CDR3nt: TGTGCCACCCTCCCTGGCGGGGGGCAAGAGACCCAGTACTTC

d_gene: -
len: 12
v_gene: TRBV5-5
abundance: few
j_gene: TRBJ2-7
CDR3aa: CASSGISYEQYF
CDR3nt: TGTGCCAGCTCGGGGATTTCCTACGAGCAGTACTTC

d_gene: TRBD1
len: 14
v_gene: TRBV6-4
abundance: -
j_gene: TRBJ2-5
CDR3aa: CASSEDRGQETQYF
CDR3nt: TGTGCCAGCAGTGAAGACAGGGGGCAAGAGACCCAGTACTTC

d_gene: -
len: 13
v_gene: TRBV7-9
abundance: -
j_gene: TRBJ2-7
CDR3aa: CASSPTGPYEQYF
CDR3nt: TGTGCCAGCAGCCCTACAGGCCCCTACGAGCAGTACTTC

d_gene: -
len: 13
v_gene: TRBV27
abundance: many
j_gene: TRBJ1-1
CDR3aa: CASSLSVNTEAFF
CDR3nt: TGTGCCAGCAGTTTAAGTGTGAACACTGAAGCTTTCTTT

d_gene: -
len: 13
v_gene: TRBV14
abundance: many
j_gene: TRBJ2-7
CDR3aa: CASSQSGTYEQYF
CDR3nt: TGTGCCAGCAGCCAATCCGGGACCTACGAGCAGTACTTC

d_gene: TRBD1
len: 17
v_gene: TRBV6-6
abundance: few
j_gene: TRBJ2-3
CDR3aa: CASSFRQGSRATDTQYF
CDR3nt: TGTGCCAGCAGTTTCAGACAGGGGAGTAGGGCAACAGATACGCAGTATTTT

d_gene: TRBD1
len: 15
v_gene: TRBV11-2
abundance: -
j_gene: TRBJ2-1
CDR3aa: CASSLEGGVYNEQFF
CDR3nt: TGTGCCAGCAGCTTAGAAGGGGGCGTCTACAATGAGCAGTTCTTC

d_gene: -
len: 15
v_gene: TRBV28
abundance: many
j_gene: TRBJ1-1
CDR3aa: CASSFHHNENTEAFF
CDR3nt: TGTGCCAGCAGTTTCCACCACAACGAGAACACTGAAGCTTTCTTT